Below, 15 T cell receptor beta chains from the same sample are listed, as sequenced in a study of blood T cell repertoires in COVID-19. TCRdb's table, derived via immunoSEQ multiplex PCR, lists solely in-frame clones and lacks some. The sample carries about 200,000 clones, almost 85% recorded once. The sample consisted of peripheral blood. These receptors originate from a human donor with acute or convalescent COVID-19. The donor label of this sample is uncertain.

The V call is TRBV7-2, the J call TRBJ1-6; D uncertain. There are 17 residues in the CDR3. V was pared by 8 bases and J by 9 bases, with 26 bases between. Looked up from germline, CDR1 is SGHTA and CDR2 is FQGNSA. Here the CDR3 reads CASHPASAEPVGSPLHF. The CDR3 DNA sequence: TGTGCCAGCCACCCAGCGTCCGCGGAGCCCGTGGGTTCACCCCTCCACTTT.

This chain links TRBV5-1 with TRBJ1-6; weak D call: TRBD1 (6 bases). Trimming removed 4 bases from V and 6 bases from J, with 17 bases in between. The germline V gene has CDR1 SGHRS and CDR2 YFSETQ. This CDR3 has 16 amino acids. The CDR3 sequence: CASSTRAGEGNSPLHF. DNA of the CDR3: TGCGCCAGCAGCACCAGGGCAGGGGAGGGTAATTCACCCCTCCACTTT. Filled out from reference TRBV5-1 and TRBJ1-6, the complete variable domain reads KAGVTQTPRYLIKTRGQQVTLSCSPISGHRSVSWYQQTPGQGLQFLFEYFSETQRNKGNFPGRFSGRQFSNSRSEMNVSTLELGDSALYLCASSTRAGEGNSPLHFGNGTRLTVT.

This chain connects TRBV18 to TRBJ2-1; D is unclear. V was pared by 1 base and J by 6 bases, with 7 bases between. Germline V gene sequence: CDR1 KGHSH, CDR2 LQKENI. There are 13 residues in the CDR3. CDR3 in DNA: TGTGCCAGCTCACCACTTACATCCAATGAGCAGTTCTTC. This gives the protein CASSPLTSNEQFF.

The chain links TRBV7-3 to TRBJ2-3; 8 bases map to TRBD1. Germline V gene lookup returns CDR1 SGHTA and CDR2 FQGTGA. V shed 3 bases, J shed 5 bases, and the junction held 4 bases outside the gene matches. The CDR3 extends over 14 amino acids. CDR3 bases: TGTGCCAGCAGCTTTCAGGGGGCGGGAGATACGCAGTATTTT. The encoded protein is CASSFQGAGDTQYF.

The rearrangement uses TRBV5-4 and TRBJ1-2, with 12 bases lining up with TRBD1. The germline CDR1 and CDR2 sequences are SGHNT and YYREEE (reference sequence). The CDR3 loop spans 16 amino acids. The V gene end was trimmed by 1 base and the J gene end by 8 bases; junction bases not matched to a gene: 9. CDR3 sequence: CASSLRRDRGREGYTF. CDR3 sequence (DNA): TGTGCCAGCAGCTTGCGGAGGGACAGGGGGCGCGAGGGCTACACCTTC.

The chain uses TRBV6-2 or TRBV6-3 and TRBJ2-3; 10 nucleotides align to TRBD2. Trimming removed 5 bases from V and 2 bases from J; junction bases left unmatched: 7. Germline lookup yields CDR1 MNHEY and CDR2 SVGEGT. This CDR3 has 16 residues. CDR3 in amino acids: CASSTRTSGLTDTQYF. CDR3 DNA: TGTGCCAGCAGTACCCGGACTAGCGGACTCACAGATACGCAGTATTTT.

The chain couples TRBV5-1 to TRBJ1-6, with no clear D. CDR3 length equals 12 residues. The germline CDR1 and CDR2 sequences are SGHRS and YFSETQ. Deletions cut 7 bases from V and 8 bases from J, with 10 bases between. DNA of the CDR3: TGCGCCAGCCGACTGTGGGATTCACCCCTCCACTTT. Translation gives CASRLWDSPLHF.

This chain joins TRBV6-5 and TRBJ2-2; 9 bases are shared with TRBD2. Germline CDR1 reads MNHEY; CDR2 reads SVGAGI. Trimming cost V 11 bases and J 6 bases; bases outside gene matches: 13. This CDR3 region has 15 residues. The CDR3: CAATPGGGRAGELFF. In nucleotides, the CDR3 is TGTGCCGCTACCCCGGGAGGCGGGAGGGCCGGGGAGCTGTTTTTT.

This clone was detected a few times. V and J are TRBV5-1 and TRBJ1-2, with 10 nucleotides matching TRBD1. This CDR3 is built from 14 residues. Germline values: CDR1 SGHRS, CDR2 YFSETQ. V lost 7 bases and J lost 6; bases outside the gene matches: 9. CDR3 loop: CASFYGTGVDGYTF. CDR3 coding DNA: TGCGCCAGCTTCTATGGGACAGGGGTGGATGGCTACACCTTC.

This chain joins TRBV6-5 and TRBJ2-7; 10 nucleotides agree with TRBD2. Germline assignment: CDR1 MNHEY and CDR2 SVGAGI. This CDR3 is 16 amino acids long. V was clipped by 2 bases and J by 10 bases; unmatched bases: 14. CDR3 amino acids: CASSYSSPLAGFPQYF. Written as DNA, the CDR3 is TGTGCCAGCAGTTACAGTAGCCCACTAGCGGGATTTCCTCAGTACTTC.

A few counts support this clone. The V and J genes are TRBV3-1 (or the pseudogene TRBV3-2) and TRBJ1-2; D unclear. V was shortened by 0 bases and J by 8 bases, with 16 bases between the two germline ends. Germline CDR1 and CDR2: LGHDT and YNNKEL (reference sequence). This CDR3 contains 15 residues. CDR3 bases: TGTGCCAGCAGCCAAGATGATCGGCAGGAAAAAGGCTACACCTTC. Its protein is CASSQDDRQEKGYTF.

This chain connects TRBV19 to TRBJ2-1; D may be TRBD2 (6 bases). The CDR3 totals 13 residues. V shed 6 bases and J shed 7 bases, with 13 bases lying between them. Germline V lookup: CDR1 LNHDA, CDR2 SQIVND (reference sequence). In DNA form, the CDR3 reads TGTGCCAGTAGGGGACTGGAGAGGAATGAGCAGTTCTTC. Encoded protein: CASRGLERNEQFF.

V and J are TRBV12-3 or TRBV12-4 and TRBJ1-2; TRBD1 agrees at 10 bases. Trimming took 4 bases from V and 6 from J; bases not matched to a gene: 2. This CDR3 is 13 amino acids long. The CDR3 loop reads CASSWGTGDGYTF. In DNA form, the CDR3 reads TGTGCCAGCAGTTGGGGGACAGGGGATGGCTACACCTTC.

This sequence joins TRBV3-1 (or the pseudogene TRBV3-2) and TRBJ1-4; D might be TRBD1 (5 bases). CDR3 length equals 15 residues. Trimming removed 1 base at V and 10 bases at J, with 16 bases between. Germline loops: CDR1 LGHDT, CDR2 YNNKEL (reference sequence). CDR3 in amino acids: CASSQGSQGRGKLFF. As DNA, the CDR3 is TGTGCCAGCAGCCAAGGAAGTCAGGGAAGAGGAAAACTGTTTTTT.

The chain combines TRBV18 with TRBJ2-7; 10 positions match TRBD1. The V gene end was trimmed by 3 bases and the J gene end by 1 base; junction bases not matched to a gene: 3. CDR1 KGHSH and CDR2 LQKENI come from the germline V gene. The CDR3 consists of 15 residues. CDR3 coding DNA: TGTGCCAGCTCACCGCCGGGACAGGGGTCCTACGAGCAGTACTTC. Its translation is CASSPPGQGSYEQYF. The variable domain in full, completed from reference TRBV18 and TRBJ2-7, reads NAGVMQNPRHLVRRRGQEARLRCSPMKGHSHVYWYRQLPEEGLKFMVYLQKENIIDESGMPKERFSAEFPKEGPSILRIQQVVRGDSAAYFCASSPPGQGSYEQYFGPGTRLTVT.